The clone carrying this T cell receptor (beta chain) was recorded a few times. Antigen: not known. This entry belongs to a study of cytomegalovirus exposure and HLA in healthy donors. Whole-study context: A previous analysis identified approximately 110 million unique TCR beta sequences derived from 180 million or so T cells. Study-wide findings and caveats: Analyzed later, most CMV-associated TCR beta chains appeared HLA-restricted.

Germline CDR1 SGDLS, CDR2 YYNGEE. Deletions cut 1 base from V and 5 bases from J, with 18 bases between. The CDR3 extends over 16 amino acids. It was with 60 Vbeta and 13 Jbeta primers that the PCR ran. Only in-frame clones appear in the TCRdb table, and some are missing; sequencing was by immunoSEQ multiplex PCR. The data contain 200,000 or so clones, roughly four fifths of them singletons. The sample taken for sequencing was PBMCs. J is TRBJ1-1 and V is TRBV9; TRBD1 might be the D (6 bases). This clonotype was obtained from a woman aged 45 to 65 in good health and CMV-seropositive. CDR3 nucleotide sequence: TGTGCCAGCAGCGTAAAGCCAGGGGAAGAGGGTACTGAAGCTTTCTTT. Residues: CASSVKPGEEGTEAFF. Full variable domain (outside the CDR3, taken from reference TRBV9 and TRBJ1-1): DSGVTQTPKHLITATGQRVTLRCSPRSGDLSVYWYQQSLDQGLQFLIQYYNGEERAKGNILERFSAQQFPDLHSELNLSSLELGDSALYFCASSVKPGEEGTEAFFGQGTRLTVV.